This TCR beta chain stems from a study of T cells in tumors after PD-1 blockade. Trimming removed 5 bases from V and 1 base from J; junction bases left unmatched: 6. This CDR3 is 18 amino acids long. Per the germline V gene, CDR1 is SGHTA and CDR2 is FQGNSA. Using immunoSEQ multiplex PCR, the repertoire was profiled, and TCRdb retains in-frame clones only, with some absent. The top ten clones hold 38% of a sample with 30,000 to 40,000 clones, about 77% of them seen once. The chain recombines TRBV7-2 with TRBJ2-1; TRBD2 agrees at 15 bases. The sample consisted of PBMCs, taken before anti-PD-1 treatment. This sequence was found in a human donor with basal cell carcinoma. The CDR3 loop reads CASSRPGLAGGSYNEQFF. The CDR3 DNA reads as TGTGCCAGCAGCCGCCCGGGACTAGCGGGGGGTTCCTACAATGAGCAGTTCTTC.